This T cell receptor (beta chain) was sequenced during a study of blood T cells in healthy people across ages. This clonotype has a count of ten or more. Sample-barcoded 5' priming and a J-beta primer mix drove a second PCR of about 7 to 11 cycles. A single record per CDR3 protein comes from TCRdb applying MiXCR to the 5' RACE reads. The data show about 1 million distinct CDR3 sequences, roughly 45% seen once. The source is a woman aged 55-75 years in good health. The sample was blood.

This chain's CDR3 is CSVEDRRGLAKNIQYF. CDR3 in DNA: TGCAGCGTTGAAGATCGCAGGGGGCTAGCCAAAAACATTCAGTACTTC. V gene TRBV29-1 combines with J gene TRBJ2-4; 8 bases map to TRBD1. After removal of 0 bases from V and 0 bases from J, the junction contained 4 bases not matched to a gene. The CDR3 contains 16 residues. Germline V CDR1 and CDR2: SQVTM, ANQGSEA.